One and the same sample provided the 22 T cell receptor beta chains below, sequenced in a study of cytomegalovirus exposure and HLA in healthy donors (dated by TCRdb to 2017 to 2019). The receptor library was made with the immunoSEQ multiplex PCR assay. TCRdb limited this immuneACCESS table to in-frame rearrangements with V and J called. A share of clones is missing; checked studies link under half to unresolved V genes, and the rest is unexplained. In all, the sample holds 130,000 to 150,000 clones, and almost 90% of those were seen once. The leading ten clones occupy 7.9% of the sample. The sequenced sample was PBMCs. These receptors were taken from a woman aged 18-30 years in good health and CMV-seropositive.

The chain recombines TRBV4-3 with TRBJ2-7, with D possibly matching TRBD2 (5 bases). Trimming pared 0 bases from V and 2 bases from J, leaving 11 bases between. CDR1 LGHNA and CDR2 YSLEER come from the germline V gene. This CDR3 region has 15 residues. As DNA, the CDR3 is TGCGCCAGCAGCCAAGAACCCCGGACTGCCTACGAGCAGTACTTC. Its translation: CASSQEPRTAYEQYF.

The CDR3 protein is CSVADRGSGEQYF. CDR3 bases: TGCAGCGTCGCCGACAGGGGTTCGGGCGAGCAGTACTTC. The V gene is TRBV29-1, the J gene TRBJ2-7; TRBD1 matches 8 bases. The trim removed 6 bases at V and 6 bases at J, leaving 10 bases unmatched. The length of the CDR3 is 13 residues. CDR1 is SQVTM, CDR2 ANQGSEA, per germline.

In this sample, this clone turned up once. V and J are TRBV6-1 and TRBJ1-2, with 9 bases lining up with TRBD1. V lost 8 bases and J lost 4; bases outside the gene matches: 11. CDR1 MNHNS and CDR2 SASEGT come from the germline V gene. The CDR3 contains 15 residues. CDR3 amino acids: CASETGGARSYGYTF. The CDR3 DNA follows: TGTGCCAGCGAAACAGGGGGCGCGCGGAGCTATGGCTACACCTTC.

Of note for this clone: This likely comes from a read error, as the CDR3 has no conserved phenylalanine or tryptophan at its end. The DNA is left out, because the CDR3 cannot be placed on it with certainty; the CDR3 is given as TCRdb lists it. This chain connects TRBV5-6 to TRBJ1-2. Germline values: CDR1 SGHDT, CDR2 YYEEEE. The CDR3 adds up to 10 amino acids, both ends counted. CDR3 loop: CASSLFGRGI.

As DNA, the CDR3 is TGTGCCAGCAGCGTAGGTCCCCGCGGGTCCGACAATGAGCAGTTCTTC. Translation gives CASSVGPRGSDNEQFF. The gene calls are TRBV9 and TRBJ2-1; maybe TRBD2 (5 bases). There are 16 residues in the CDR3. Per the germline V gene, CDR1 is SGDLS and CDR2 is YYNGEE. V shed 0 bases and J shed 5 bases, with 15 bases lying between them.

The DNA for the CDR3 is TGTGCCAGCAGACCCGGGACAGGGTTCTCCTACGAGCAGTACTTC. It codes for CASRPGTGFSYEQYF. The chain combines TRBV27 with TRBJ2-7, with 9 bases aligning to TRBD1. From germline, CDR1 is MNHEY and CDR2 SMNVEV (reference sequence). The CDR3 is 15 amino acids. After removal of 6 bases from V and 0 bases from J, the junction contained 6 bases not matched to a gene.

The rearrangement joins TRBV4-1 to TRBJ2-7, with a weak D call TRBD2 (6 bases). Germline CDR1 is MGHRA and CDR2 is YSYEKL. V lost 4 bases to trimming and J lost 3 bases, with 16 bases between them. The CDR3 covers 15 residues. The CDR3 region has the DNA TGCGCCAGCAGCCTCCGGGGGTCAGAGGGCTACGAGCAGTACTTC. Its translation: CASSLRGSEGYEQYF.

The chain joins TRBV7-2 to TRBJ2-7; weak D call: TRBD1 (5 bases). This CDR3 region has 17 residues. Trimming removed 5 bases at V and 2 bases at J, with 22 bases between. The germline V gene encodes CDR1 SGHTA and CDR2 FQGNSA. The CDR3 loop reads CASSVRSDKVKPYEQYF. The CDR3 DNA is TGTGCCAGCAGCGTACGGTCGGACAAGGTGAAACCCTACGAGCAGTACTTC.

The V call is TRBV5-4, the J call TRBJ1-4; TRBD1 matches 8 bases. The J segment lost 1 base and the V segment lost 4 bases, leaving 3 bases of the junction unmatched. CDR3 size: 15 residues. Germline V gene lookup returns CDR1 SGHNT and CDR2 YYREEE (reference sequence). The DNA of the CDR3 is TGTGCCAGCAGCCCCGGACAGGGAACTAATGAAAAACTGTTTTTT. Translation: CASSPGQGTNEKLFF.

This chain joins TRBV10-3 and TRBJ1-3; D is possibly TRBD1 (6 bases). Germline loops: CDR1 ENHRY, CDR2 SYGVKD. The CDR3 has 14 amino acids. V was pared by 7 bases and J by 0 bases, with 10 bases between. Here the CDR3 reads CAITQGLSGNTIYF. In nucleotides, the CDR3 is TGTGCCATCACTCAGGGGCTCTCTGGAAACACCATATATTTT.

This clone was counted a few times. This chain joins TRBV18 and TRBJ1-2; D remains unclear. Between the trimmed V and J ends, which lost 0 bases and 3 bases, there was a span of 11 bases. This CDR3 is 15 amino acids long. CDR1 is KGHSH and CDR2 is LQKENI in the germline V gene. Here the CDR3 DNA reads TGTGCCAGCTCACCACCCCTGCTACGCGACTATGGCTACACCTTC. Its protein product is CASSPPLLRDYGYTF.

V usage is TRBV30 and J usage is TRBJ1-1, with D possibly matching TRBD1 (5 bases). Germline values: CDR1 GTSNPN, CDR2 SVGIG (reference sequence). Trimming removed 3 bases at V and 2 bases at J, with 7 bases between. The CDR3 sequence is 12 residues long. In DNA form, the CDR3 reads TGTGCCTGGAGCCAGGGTAACACTGAAGCTTTCTTT. Translating it yields CAWSQGNTEAFF. Full variable domain (missing parts from reference TRBV30 and TRBJ1-1): SQTIHQWPATLVQPVGSPLSLECTVEGTSNPNLYWYRQAAGRGLQLLFYSVGIGQISSEVPQNLSASRPQDRQFILSSKKLLLSDSGFYLCAWSQGNTEAFFGQGTRLTVV.

This clone was counted once. The CDR3 nucleotides read TGTGCCCTCAACGCAGGGAACTCAGATACGCAGTATTTT. Amino acids: CALNAGNSDTQYF. The chain carries TRBV10-3 and TRBJ2-3, with a possible D match to TRBD1 (5 bases). Trimming removed 11 bases from V and 4 bases from J, with 16 bases in between. Germline lookup yields CDR1 ENHRY and CDR2 SYGVKD. The CDR3 runs to 13 residues.

The chain employs TRBV5-1 and TRBJ2-7, with D perhaps matching TRBD1 (8 bases). V was shortened by 1 base and J by 2 bases, with 13 bases between the two germline ends. The CDR3 contains 15 residues. Germline values: CDR1 SGHRS, CDR2 YFSETQ. Written as DNA, the CDR3 is TGCGCCAGCAGCTTGTTACAGGGGGGGACCTACGAGCAGTACTTC. Residues: CASSLLQGGTYEQYF.

V and J are TRBV6-5 and TRBJ2-1; D is possibly TRBD2 (6 bases). In germline, CDR1 is MNHEY, CDR2 SVGAGI. CDR3 length: 15 residues. Trimming left V 6 bases short and J 2 bases short, with 14 bases between. Here the CDR3 DNA reads TGTGCCAGCAGCTTGGGACTGAATCCCTACAATGAGCAGTTCTTC. The encoded protein is CASSLGLNPYNEQFF.

There are a few counts of this clone. This chain joins TRBV27 and TRBJ1-2; TRBD1 might be the D (5 bases). There are 14 residues in the CDR3. Per germline, CDR1 MNHEY and CDR2 SMNVEV (reference sequence). V shed 3 bases and J shed 3 bases, with 11 bases lying between them. The CDR3 coding sequence is TGTGCCAGCAGTTTGTCCAGGGTGGACTATGGCTACACCTTC. Protein: CASSLSRVDYGYTF.

The V and J genes are TRBV4-3 and TRBJ2-1; D perhaps matches TRBD2 (6 bases). CDR1 is LGHNA, CDR2 YSLEER, per germline. The V end lost 4 bases, the J end lost 3 bases, and 13 bases lay between the germline ends. The CDR3 length is 15 residues. CDR3 in DNA: TGCGCCAGCAGCCCGGGCGGGGAGCTCTACAATGAGCAGTTCTTC. This translates into CASSPGGELYNEQFF.

The chain has TRBV4-1 and TRBJ2-3; 11 positions agree with TRBD2. This CDR3 has 15 residues. Looked up from germline, CDR1 is MGHRA and CDR2 is YSYEKL. Germline trimming cut 5 bases from V and 6 bases from J; bases unmatched to any gene: 7. CDR3 DNA: TGCGCCAGCAGCGTTAGCGGGAGGGCCCCCGATACGCAGTATTTT. Residues: CASSVSGRAPDTQYF.

V gene TRBV6-1 combines with J gene TRBJ2-7, with D perhaps matching TRBD1 (6 bases). Trimming left V 6 bases short and J 1 base short, with 16 bases between. Germline-derived CDR1 and CDR2 are MNHNS and SASEGT. CDR3 length equals 15 residues. The CDR3: CASRGAGYLSYEQYF. The CDR3 DNA reads as TGTGCCAGCAGGGGGGCAGGCTACCTTTCCTACGAGCAGTACTTC.

This clone occurred once. The rearrangement links TRBV9 to TRBJ1-1, with a tentative D call TRBD1 (6 bases). The germline CDR1 and CDR2 sequences are SGDLS and YYNGEE. V dropped 3 bases and J dropped 0 bases, with 15 bases sitting between them. The CDR3 runs to 16 residues. CDR3 residues: CASSEGIGDMNTEAFF. CDR3 DNA: TGTGCCAGCAGCGAGGGGATAGGGGACATGAACACTGAAGCTTTCTTT.

The chain combines TRBV11-3 with TRBJ2-5; tentative D call: TRBD1 (5 bases). CDR3 size: 13 residues. Between the trimmed V and J ends, which lost 8 bases and 2 bases, there was a span of 12 bases. Germline loops: CDR1 SGHNT, CDR2 YENEEA. CDR3 region: CASARQLQETQYF. The CDR3 region has the DNA TGTGCCAGCGCTCGACAGCTACAAGAGACCCAGTACTTC.

V and J are TRBV6-5 and TRBJ2-7, with 7 bases fitting TRBD1. Per germline, CDR1 MNHEY and CDR2 SVGAGI. V shed 0 bases, J shed 4 bases, and the junction held 6 bases outside the gene matches. The CDR3 totals 15 residues. The CDR3 DNA is TGTGCCAGCAGTTACTCCGGGACAGTCATTTACGAGCAGTACTTC. It codes for CASSYSGTVIYEQYF.